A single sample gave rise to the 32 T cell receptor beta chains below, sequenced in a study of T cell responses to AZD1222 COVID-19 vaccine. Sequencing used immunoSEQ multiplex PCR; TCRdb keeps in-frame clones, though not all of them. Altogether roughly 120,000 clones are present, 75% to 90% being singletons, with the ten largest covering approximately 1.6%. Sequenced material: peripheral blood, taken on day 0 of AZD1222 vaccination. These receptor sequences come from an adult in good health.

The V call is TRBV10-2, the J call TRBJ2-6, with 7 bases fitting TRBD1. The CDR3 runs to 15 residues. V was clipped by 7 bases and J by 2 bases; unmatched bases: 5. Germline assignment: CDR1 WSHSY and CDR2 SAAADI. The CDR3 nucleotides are TGCGCCAGCACATTTACAGGGGCTGGGGCCAACGTCCTGACTTTC. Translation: CASTFTGAGANVLTF.

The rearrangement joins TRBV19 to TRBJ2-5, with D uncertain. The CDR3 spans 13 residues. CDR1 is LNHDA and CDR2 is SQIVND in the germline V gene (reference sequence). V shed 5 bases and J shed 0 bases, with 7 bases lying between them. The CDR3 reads CASSDVYQETQYF. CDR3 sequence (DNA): TGTGCCAGTAGTGATGTGTACCAAGAGACCCAGTACTTC.

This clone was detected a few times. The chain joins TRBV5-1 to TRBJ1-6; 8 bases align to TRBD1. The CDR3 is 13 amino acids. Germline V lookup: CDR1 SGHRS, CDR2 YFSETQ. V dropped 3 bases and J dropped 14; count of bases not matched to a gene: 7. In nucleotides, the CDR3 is TGCGCCAGCAGCTCAGGACAGGGTGGGACCCTCCACTTT. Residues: CASSSGQGGTLHF.

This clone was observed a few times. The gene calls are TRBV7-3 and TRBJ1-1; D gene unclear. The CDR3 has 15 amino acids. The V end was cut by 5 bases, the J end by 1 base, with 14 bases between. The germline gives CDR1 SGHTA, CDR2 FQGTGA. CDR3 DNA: TGTGCCAGCAGCACTTACACACAGTCGAACACTGAAGCTTTCTTT. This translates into CASSTYTQSNTEAFF.

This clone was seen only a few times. The CDR3 region is CASSWATGKSPYEQYF. The CDR3 coding sequence is TGTGCCAGCAGTTGGGCCACAGGGAAAAGTCCCTACGAGCAGTACTTC. The genes are TRBV27 and TRBJ2-7, with a weak D call TRBD1 (6 bases). Germline CDR1 MNHEY, CDR2 SMNVEV (reference sequence). This CDR3 has 16 amino acids. V was cut by 4 bases and J by 2 bases, with 18 bases left in between.

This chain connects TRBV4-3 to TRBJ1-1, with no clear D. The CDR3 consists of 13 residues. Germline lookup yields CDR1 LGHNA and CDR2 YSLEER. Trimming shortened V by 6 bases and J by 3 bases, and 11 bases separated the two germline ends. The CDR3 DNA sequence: TGCGCCAGCAGATCTGAGGAGTACACTGAAGCTTTCTTT. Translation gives CASRSEEYTEAFF.

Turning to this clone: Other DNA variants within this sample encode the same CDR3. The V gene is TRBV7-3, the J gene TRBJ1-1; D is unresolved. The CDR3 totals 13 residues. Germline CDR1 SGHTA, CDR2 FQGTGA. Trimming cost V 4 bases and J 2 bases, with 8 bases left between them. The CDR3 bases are TGTGCCAGCAGCTCAGATAGTAACACTGAAGCTTTCTTT. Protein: CASSSDSNTEAFF.

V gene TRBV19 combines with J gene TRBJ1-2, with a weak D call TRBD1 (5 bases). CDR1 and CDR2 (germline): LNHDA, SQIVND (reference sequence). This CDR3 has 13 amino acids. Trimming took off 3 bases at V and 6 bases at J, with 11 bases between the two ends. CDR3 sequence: CASSIRRVDGYTF. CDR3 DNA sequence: TGTGCCAGTAGTATCCGCAGGGTCGATGGCTACACCTTC.

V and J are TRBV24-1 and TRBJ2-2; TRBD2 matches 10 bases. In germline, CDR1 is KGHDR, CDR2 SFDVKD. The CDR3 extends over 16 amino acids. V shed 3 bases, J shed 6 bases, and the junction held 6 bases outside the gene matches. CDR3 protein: CATSDPSGRAAGELFF. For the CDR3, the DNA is TGTGCCACCAGTGATCCCAGCGGGAGGGCGGCCGGGGAGCTGTTTTTT.

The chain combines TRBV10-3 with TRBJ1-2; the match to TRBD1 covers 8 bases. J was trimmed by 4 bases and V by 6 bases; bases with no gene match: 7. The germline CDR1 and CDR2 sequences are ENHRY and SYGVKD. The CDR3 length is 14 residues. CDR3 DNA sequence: TGTGCCATCAGAGACGGACAGGGAAGCTATGGCTACACCTTC. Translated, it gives CAIRDGQGSYGYTF.

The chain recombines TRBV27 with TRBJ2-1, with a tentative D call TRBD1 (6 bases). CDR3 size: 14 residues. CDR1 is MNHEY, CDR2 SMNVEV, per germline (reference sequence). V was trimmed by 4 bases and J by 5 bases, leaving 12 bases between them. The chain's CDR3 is CASSSLGHNNEQFF. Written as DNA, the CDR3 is TGTGCCAGCAGTTCCCTGGGACATAACAATGAGCAGTTCTTC.

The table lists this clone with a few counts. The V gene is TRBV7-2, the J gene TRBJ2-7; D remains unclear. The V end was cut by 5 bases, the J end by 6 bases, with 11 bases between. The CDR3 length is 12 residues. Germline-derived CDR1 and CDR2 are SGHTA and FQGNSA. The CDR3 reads CASSRSSIEQYF. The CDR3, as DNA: TGTGCCAGCAGCCGAAGTTCCATCGAGCAGTACTTC. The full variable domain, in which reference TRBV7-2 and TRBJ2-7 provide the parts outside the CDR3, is GAGVSQSPSNKVTEKGKDVELRCDPISGHTALYWYRQSLGQGLEFLIYFQGNSAPDKSGLPSDRFSAERTGGSVSTLTIQRTQQEDSAVYLCASSRSSIEQYFGPGTRLTVT.

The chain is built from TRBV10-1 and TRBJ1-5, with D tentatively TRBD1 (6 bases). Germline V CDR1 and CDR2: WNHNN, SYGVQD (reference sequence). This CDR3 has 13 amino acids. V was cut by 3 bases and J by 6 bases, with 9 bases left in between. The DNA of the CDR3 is TGCGCCAGCAGTGACCAGGGGAGTCAGCCCCAGCATTTT. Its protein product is CASSDQGSQPQHF.

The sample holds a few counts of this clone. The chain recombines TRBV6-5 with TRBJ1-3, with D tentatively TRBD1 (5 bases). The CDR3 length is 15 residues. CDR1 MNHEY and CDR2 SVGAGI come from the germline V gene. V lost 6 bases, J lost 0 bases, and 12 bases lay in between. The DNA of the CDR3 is TGTGCCAGCAGGGTTGACAGATCCTCTGGAAACACCATATATTTT. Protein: CASRVDRSSGNTIYF.

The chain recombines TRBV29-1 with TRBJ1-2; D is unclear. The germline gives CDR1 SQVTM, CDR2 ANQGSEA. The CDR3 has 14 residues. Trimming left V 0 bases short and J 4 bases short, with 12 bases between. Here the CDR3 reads CSVEDPRRTYGYTF. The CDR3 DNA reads TGCAGCGTTGAAGATCCGCGCAGGACCTATGGCTACACCTTC.

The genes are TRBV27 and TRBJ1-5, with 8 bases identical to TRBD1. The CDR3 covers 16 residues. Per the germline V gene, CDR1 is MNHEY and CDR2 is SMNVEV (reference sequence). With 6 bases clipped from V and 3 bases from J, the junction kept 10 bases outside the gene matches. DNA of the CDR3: TGTGCCAGCAGCCGCACGGGACAGGCGATCAATCAGCCCCAGCATTTT. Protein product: CASSRTGQAINQPQHF.

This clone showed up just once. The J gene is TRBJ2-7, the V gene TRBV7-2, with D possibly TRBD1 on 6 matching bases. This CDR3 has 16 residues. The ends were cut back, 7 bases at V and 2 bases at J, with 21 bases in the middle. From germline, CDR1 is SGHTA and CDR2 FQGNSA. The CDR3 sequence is CASNPAQGQPTYEQYF. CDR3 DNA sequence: TGTGCCAGCAACCCCGCTCAGGGGCAGCCCACCTACGAGCAGTACTTC.

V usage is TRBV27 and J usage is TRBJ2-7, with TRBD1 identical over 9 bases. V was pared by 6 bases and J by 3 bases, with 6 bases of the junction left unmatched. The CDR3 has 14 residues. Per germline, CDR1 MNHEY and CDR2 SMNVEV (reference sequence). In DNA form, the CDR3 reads TGTGCCAGCAGAACCGGGACAGGGTTCTACGAGCAGTACTTC. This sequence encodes CASRTGTGFYEQYF.

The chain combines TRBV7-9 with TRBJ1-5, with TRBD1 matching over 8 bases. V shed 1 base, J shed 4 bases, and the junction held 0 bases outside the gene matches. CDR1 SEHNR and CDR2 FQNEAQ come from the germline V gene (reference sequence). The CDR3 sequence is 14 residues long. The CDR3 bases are TGTGCCAGCAGCTTAGGGACAGGGAATCAGCCCCAGCATTTT. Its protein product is CASSLGTGNQPQHF.

The CDR3 spells CASSPPGFDANYGYTF. The CDR3 DNA reads as TGTGCCAGCAGCCCTCCGGGGTTCGATGCTAACTATGGCTACACCTTC. The gene calls are TRBV11-2 and TRBJ1-2, with D unclear. V was shortened by 5 bases and J by 0 bases, with 16 bases between the two germline ends. CDR3 size: 16 residues. In germline, CDR1 is SGHAT, CDR2 FQNNGV.

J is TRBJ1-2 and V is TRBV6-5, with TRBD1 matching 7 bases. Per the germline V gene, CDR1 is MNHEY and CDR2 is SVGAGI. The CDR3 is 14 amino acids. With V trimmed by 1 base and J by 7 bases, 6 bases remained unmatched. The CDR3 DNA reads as TGTGCCAGCAGTTACTTCCAGGGGGTAGGTGGCTACACCTTC. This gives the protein CASSYFQGVGGYTF.

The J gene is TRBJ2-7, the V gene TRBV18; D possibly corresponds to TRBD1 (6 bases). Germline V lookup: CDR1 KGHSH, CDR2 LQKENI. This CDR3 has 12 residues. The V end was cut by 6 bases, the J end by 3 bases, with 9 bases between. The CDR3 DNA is TGTGCCAGCTCGCTGGACAGCTACGAGCAGTACTTC. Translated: CASSLDSYEQYF.

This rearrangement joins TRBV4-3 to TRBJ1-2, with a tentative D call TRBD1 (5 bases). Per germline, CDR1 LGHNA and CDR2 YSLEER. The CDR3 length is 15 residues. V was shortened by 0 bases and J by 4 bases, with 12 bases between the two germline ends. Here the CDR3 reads CASSQDWQGSYGYTF. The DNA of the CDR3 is TGCGCCAGCAGCCAAGATTGGCAGGGAAGCTATGGCTACACCTTC.

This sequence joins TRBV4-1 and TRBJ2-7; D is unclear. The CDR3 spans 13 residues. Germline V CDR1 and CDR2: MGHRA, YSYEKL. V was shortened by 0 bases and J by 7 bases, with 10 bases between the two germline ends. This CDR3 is CASSQDANGEQYF. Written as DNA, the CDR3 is TGCGCCAGCAGCCAAGATGCGAACGGGGAGCAGTACTTC.

The CDR3 loop is CSVEEYNWQNTEAFF. The CDR3 DNA reads as TGCAGCGTTGAGGAGTATAATTGGCAGAACACTGAAGCTTTCTTT. V is TRBV29-1 and J is TRBJ1-1; no firm D call. The CDR3 extends over 15 amino acids. The germline V gene has CDR1 SQVTM and CDR2 ANQGSEA. V lost 3 bases, J lost 1 base, and 15 bases lay in between.

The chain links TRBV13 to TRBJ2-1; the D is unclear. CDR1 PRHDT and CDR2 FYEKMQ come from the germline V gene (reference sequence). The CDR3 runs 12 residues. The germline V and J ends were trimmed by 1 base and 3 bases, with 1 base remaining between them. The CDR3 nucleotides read TGTGCCAGCAGCTTAGTCTACAATGAGCAGTTCTTC. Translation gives CASSLVYNEQFF.

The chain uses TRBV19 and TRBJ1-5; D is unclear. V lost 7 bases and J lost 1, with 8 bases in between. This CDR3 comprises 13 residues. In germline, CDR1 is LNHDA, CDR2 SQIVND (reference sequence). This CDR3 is CASKSWSNQPQHF. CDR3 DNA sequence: TGTGCCAGTAAATCGTGGAGCAATCAGCCCCAGCATTTT.

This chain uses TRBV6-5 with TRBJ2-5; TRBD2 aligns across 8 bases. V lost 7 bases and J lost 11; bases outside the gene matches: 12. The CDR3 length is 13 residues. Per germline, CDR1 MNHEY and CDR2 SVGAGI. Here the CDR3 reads CASTPVASGQQYF. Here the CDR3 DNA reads TGTGCCAGCACCCCCGTGGCTAGCGGGCAACAGTACTTC.

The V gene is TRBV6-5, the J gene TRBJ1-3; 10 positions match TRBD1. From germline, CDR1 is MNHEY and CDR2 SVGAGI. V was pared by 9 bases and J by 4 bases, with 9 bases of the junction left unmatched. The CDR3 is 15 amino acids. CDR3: CASQGGTGAGNTIYF. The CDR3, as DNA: TGTGCCAGTCAGGGAGGGACAGGGGCAGGAAACACCATATATTTT.

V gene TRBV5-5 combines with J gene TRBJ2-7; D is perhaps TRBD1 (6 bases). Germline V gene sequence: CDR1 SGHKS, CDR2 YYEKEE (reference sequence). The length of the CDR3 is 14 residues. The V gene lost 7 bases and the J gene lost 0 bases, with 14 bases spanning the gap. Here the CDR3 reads CASGLDRSSYEQYF. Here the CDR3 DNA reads TGTGCCAGCGGATTAGACAGGAGCTCCTACGAGCAGTACTTC.

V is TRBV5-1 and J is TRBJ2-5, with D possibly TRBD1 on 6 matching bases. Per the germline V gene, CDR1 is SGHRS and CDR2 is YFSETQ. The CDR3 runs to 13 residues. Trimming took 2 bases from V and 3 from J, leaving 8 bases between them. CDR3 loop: CASSFNREETQYF. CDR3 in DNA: TGCGCCAGCAGCTTTAACAGGGAAGAGACCCAGTACTTC. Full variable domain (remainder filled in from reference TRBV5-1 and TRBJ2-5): KAGVTQTPRYLIKTRGQQVTLSCSPISGHRSVSWYQQTPGQGLQFLFEYFSETQRNKGNFPGRFSGRQFSNSRSEMNVSTLELGDSALYLCASSFNREETQYFGPGTRLLVL.

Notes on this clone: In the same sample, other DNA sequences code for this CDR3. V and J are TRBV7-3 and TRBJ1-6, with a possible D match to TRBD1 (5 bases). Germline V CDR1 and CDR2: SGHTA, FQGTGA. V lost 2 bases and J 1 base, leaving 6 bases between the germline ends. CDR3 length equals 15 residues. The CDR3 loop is CASSLGGSYNSPLHF. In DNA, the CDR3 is TGTGCCAGCAGCTTAGGGGGTTCCTATAATTCACCCCTCCACTTT.